The subject of this entry is one TCR beta chain. This specimen comes from a study of control samples from healthy donors and cancer patients. Assay used: immunoSEQ multiplex PCR; TCRdb lists only in-frame clones, some missing. The sample yields 130,000 or so clones, 94% seen once. CDR1 is MNHNS and CDR2 is SASEGT in the germline V gene. The CDR3 runs to 13 residues. Trimming left V 3 bases short and J 8 bases short, with 10 bases between. Sequencing was carried out using blood. This sequence originates from a man aged 40-55 years in good health. The chain couples TRBV6-1 to TRBJ1-4; D perhaps matches TRBD1 (5 bases). CDR3 bases: TGTGCCAGCAGTGAGCGGGACGGAGAAAAACTGTTTTTT. As protein: CASSERDGEKLFF.